These 29 T cell receptor delta chains were all obtained from the same sample, sequenced in a study of γδ T cells in repeated Plasmodium falciparum infection. Bulk repertoires came from Vgamma9/Vdelta2+ or Vdelta2-negative gammadelta T cells flow-sorted from PBMC. TCRdb reanalysed the multiplex PCR reads with CATT. This sample has 90,000 or so delta-chain clones; less than 1% occur once, and the top ten carry more than 9%. The specimen was gamma-delta T cells from blood. The receptors derive from a pool of human donors (malaria-infected and uninfected, not separated).

On this clone itself: This likely reflects a read error, since a far larger clone is one base away. Other DNA sequences in this specimen translate into the identical CDR3. The chain is built from TRDV1 and TRDJ1, with a weak D call TRDD3 (6 bases). CDR1 is TSWWSYY, CDR2 QGS, per germline. The CDR3 covers 18 residues. In DNA, the CDR3 is TGTGCTCTGGGGGAACGAGGAAGGCGAGCGCTTTACACCGATAAACTCATCTTT. Translation gives CALGERGRRALYTDKLIF.

Note on this clone: TCRdb has a much larger clone's protein, which differs at residue 3 from the translation of this DNA, likely because of a read error; what is shown is the protein translated from the DNA. This chain connects TRDV2 to TRDJ1, with D possibly TRDD3 on 5 matching bases. The J gene is absent in TCRdb and was assigned here via DNA matching to germline. Germline CDR1 reads GEAIGNYY; CDR2 reads EKD. The CDR3 spans 13 residues. DNA of the CDR3: TGTGCCCGTGACACGTGGGGTAATGATAAACTCATCTTT. This translates into CARDTWGNDKLIF.

Concerning this clone: A read error likely explains why the TCRdb protein, taken from a much larger clone, differs from this DNA's translation at residue 16; the protein shown is translated from the DNA. The CDR3 bases are TGTGCCTGTGACCAACACCCATGGGGGCTTCAAGACACCGATAAACCCATCTTT. It codes for CACDQHPWGLQDTDKPIF. J gene calling gave no result, while the V gene is TRDV2; the table's TRDD3 call for D was not verified on the DNA. The CDR3 consists of 18 residues. The germline V gene encodes CDR1 GEAIGNYY and CDR2 EKD.

This clone was seen repeatedly, ten times or more. A read error is the likely source, as a far larger clone sits one nucleotide away. The same CDR3 arises from other DNA sequences in this sample as well. The chain is built from TRDV2 and TRDJ1; a possible D gene is TRDD3 (6 bases). The J gene is not listed in TCRdb, so it was assigned here from a DNA match to germline. CDR1 and CDR2 (germline): GEAIGNYY, EKD. Deletions cut 1 base from V and 0 bases from J, with 14 bases between. The length of the CDR3 is 16 residues. The CDR3, as DNA: TGTGCCTGTGACACGATGGGAGATACGGACACCGATAAACTCATCTTT. It yields the protein CACDTMGDTDTDKLIF.

Concerning this clone: A read error likely explains why the TCRdb protein, taken from a much larger clone, differs from this DNA's translation at residue 11; the protein shown is translated from the DNA. The chain carries TRDV1 and TRDJ1, with TRDD3 matching 12 bases. Here the J gene came from matching the DNA to germline, since TCRdb omits it. The CDR3 consists of 24 residues. Germline V gives CDR1 TSWWSYY, CDR2 QGS. V lost 5 bases and J lost 5; bases outside the gene matches: 33. For the CDR3, the DNA is TGTGCTCTTGGGCCTACGACCTTCGGTCGTGCTGGGGGATACGCGTCTTTGGGTGGGGATAAACTCATCTTT. It encodes CALGPTTFGRAGGYASLGGDKLIF.

This clone showed up just a few times. The mismatch at residue 17 between this DNA's translation and the TCRdb protein of a much larger clone likely reflects a read error; the protein shown is translated from the DNA. The chain joins TRDV1 to TRDJ1, with 8 bases aligning to TRDD3. This CDR3 is built from 19 residues. Germline-derived CDR1 and CDR2 are TSWWSYY and QGS. CDR3 loop: CALGRPPSWGYSATDKHIF. CDR3 nucleotide sequence: TGTGCTCTTGGGCGTCCTCCCTCCTGGGGATACTCGGCCACCGATAAACACATCTTT.

As concerns this clone: The protein TCRdb lists belongs to a much larger clone and differs from this DNA's translation at residue 9, which points to a read error; the protein shown is made from the DNA. This chain links TRDV2 with TRDJ1; 8 nucleotides align to TRDD3. Assignment of the J gene here rests on matching the DNA to germline, because TCRdb gives none. The CDR3 spans 15 residues. Looked up from germline, CDR1 is GEAIGNYY and CDR2 is EKD. V shed 1 base, J shed 2 bases, and the junction held 5 bases outside the gene matches. The DNA for the CDR3 is TGTGCCTGTGACACGCGTGGGGGATTGACCGATAAACTCATCTTT. This sequence encodes CACDTRGGLTDKLIF.

In this sample, this clone turned up a few times. The protein given by TCRdb reflects a much larger clone and differs at residue 4 from this DNA's translation, likely from a read error; the protein shown is the DNA's translation. V and J are TRDV2 and TRDJ1; 13 bases align to TRDD3. The J gene, absent from TCRdb, was called here by matching the DNA to germline. This CDR3 is 16 amino acids long. After removal of 5 bases from V and 4 bases from J, the junction contained 9 bases not matched to a gene. In germline, CDR1 is GEAIGNYY, CDR2 EKD. The CDR3 here is CACGPLLGDTRDKLIF. CDR3 coding DNA: TGTGCCTGTGGCCCGCTACTGGGGGATACGCGCGATAAACTCATCTTT.

This clone was found a few times. The TCRdb protein comes from a much larger clone and disagrees with this DNA's translation at residue 7, likely due to a read error; the protein given here is derived from the DNA. The rearrangement joins TRDV2 to TRDJ1, with D perhaps TRDD3 (5 bases). As TCRdb names no J gene, one was assigned here on the basis of a DNA match to germline. Germline lookup yields CDR1 GEAIGNYY and CDR2 EKD. Deletions cut 3 bases from V and 0 bases from J, with 22 bases between. The CDR3 totals 18 residues. CDR3 loop: CACDAVSGVGSNTDKLIF. CDR3 DNA: TGTGCCTGTGACGCAGTTTCAGGTGTGGGATCGAACACCGATAAACTCATCTTT.

In its sample, this clone was seen a few times. TCRdb lists the protein of a much larger clone for this DNA, which differs at residue 20, so this is likely a read error; the protein given here is translated from the DNA itself. V gene TRDV1 was called; the J gene was not; TRDD3, as called in the table, went unchecked against the DNA. The germline V gene has CDR1 TSWWSYY and CDR2 QGS. This CDR3 has 22 amino acids. The CDR3: CALGERAYGGAIIPLSTAQPFF. For the CDR3, the DNA is TGTGCTCTTGGGGAAAGGGCCTACGGAGGTGCCATCATACCACTCTCGACAGCACAACCCTTCTTT.

A few counts support this clone. TCRdb's entry gives the protein of a much larger clone, which mismatches this DNA's translation at residue 7, likely from a read error; the protein reported here is translated from the DNA. The CDR3 spells CALGEILHPGTDKLIF. CDR3 DNA sequence: TGTGCTCTTGGGGAAATCCTCCATCCTGGGACCGATAAACTCATCTTT. The rearrangement uses TRDV1 and TRDJ1; a possible D gene is TRDD3 (5 bases). This CDR3 region has 16 residues. The germline gives CDR1 TSWWSYY, CDR2 QGS. Trimming removed 2 bases from V and 2 bases from J, with 15 bases in between.

In its sample, this clone was seen a few times. Given a far larger clone just one base away, this is likely a sequencing read error. The sample contains more than one DNA sequence encoding this CDR3. The rearrangement uses TRDV2 and TRDJ2, with 8 bases fitting TRDD3. The J gene was not available in TCRdb and was assigned here by matching the DNA to germline segments. V lost 2 bases to trimming and J lost 1 base; unmatched junction nucleotides: 11. There are 18 residues in the CDR3. Germline-derived CDR1 and CDR2 are GEAIGNYY and EKD. The CDR3 nucleotides are TGTGCCTGTGACAGCGTACTGGGGGGCCTAAATTTGACAGCACAACTCTTCTTT. As protein: CACDSVLGGLNLTAQLFF.

A few counts support this clone. A read error is the likely source, as a far larger clone sits one nucleotide away. In the same sample, other DNA sequences code for this CDR3. The genes are TRDV1 and TRDJ1; D may be TRDD3 (6 bases). As TCRdb names no J gene, one was assigned here on the basis of a DNA match to germline. The CDR3 has 18 residues. The germline V gene has CDR1 TSWWSYY and CDR2 QGS. The germline V and J ends were trimmed by 0 bases and 0 bases, with 17 bases remaining between them. CDR3 sequence reads: CALGELRPIWGYTDKLIF. As DNA, the CDR3 is TGTGCTCTTGGGGAACTTCGCCCAATCTGGGGATACACCGATAAACTCATCTTT.

This clone was seen more than once but under ten times. The protein that TCRdb holds for this DNA derives from a much larger clone and differs from the translated DNA at residue 8, which likely indicates a read error; the protein shown here is translated from the DNA. The V and J genes are TRDV2 and TRDJ1, with 7 bases that match TRDD3. No J gene is reported in TCRdb; it was inferred here by comparing the DNA with germline. V lost 0 bases and J lost 4; bases outside the gene matches: 16. The CDR3 contains 18 residues. Germline assignment: CDR1 GEAIGNYY and CDR2 EKD. CDR3 residues: CACDTATDGGFTLDKLIF. CDR3 nucleotide sequence: TGTGCCTGTGACACCGCAACGGACGGGGGATTTACCCTCGATAAACTCATCTTT.

As for this clone: A read error likely explains why the TCRdb protein, taken from a much larger clone, differs from this DNA's translation at residue 11; the protein shown is translated from the DNA. The CDR3 region is CALGEQANGDADKLIF. CDR3 bases: TGTGCTCTTGGGGAACAAGCCAACGGGGACGCCGATAAACTCATCTTT. V and J are TRDV1 and TRDJ1; D perhaps matches TRDD3 (5 bases). The J gene was missing in TCRdb and was found by matching the end of the DNA to germline. CDR3 length: 16 amino acids. Germline V gene data show CDR1 as TSWWSYY and CDR2 as QGS. With 1 base removed from V and 3 bases from J, the gap between germline ends came to 15 bases.

As to this clone: The TCRdb protein, from a much larger clone, departs from this DNA's translation at residue 17, likely by read error; the protein shown derives from the DNA. No J gene call was made, and the V gene is TRDV1; the tabulated D call, TRDD3, remains unverified against the DNA. Germline lookup yields CDR1 TSWWSYY and CDR2 QGS. CDR3 length equals 19 residues. The DNA of the CDR3 is TGTGCTCTTGGGGAAGAAGTCCTACGGGCCTGGGGGCTTGAAGTTAAACACATCTTT. Protein: CALGEEVLRAWGLEVKHIF.

This clone counts as medium-sized. Other DNA sequences within the sample encode an identical CDR3. The chain carries TRDV1 and TRDJ1; 8 bases align to TRDD3. The ends lost 2 bases at V and 1 base at J; junction bases unmatched: 12. The CDR3 covers 18 residues. Germline V gene sequence: CDR1 TSWWSYY, CDR2 QGS. Here the CDR3 reads CALGEETPTGGFTDKLIF. For the CDR3, the DNA is TGTGCTCTTGGGGAAGAAACCCCTACTGGGGGTTTCACCGATAAACTCATCTTT.

This clone has a count of ten or more. This likely came from a read error, as a far larger clone is one base away. Other DNA sequences in this specimen translate into the identical CDR3. J is TRDJ1 and V is TRDV1, with D perhaps matching TRDD2 (6 bases). The J gene is absent in TCRdb and was assigned here via DNA matching to germline. Germline V lookup: CDR1 TSWWSYY, CDR2 QGS. This CDR3 region has 23 residues. CDR3 sequence: CALGDHIPVVPPGVLPYTDKLIF. Written as DNA, the CDR3 is TGTGCTCTTGGGGATCACATCCCTGTAGTGCCACCGGGGGTCCTACCGTACACTGATAAACTCATCTTT.

Notes on this clone: A read error is the likely source, as a far larger clone sits one nucleotide away. The same CDR3 arises from other DNA sequences in this sample as well. The chain is built from TRDV2 and TRDJ3; 9 bases align to TRDD3. The J gene, left out of TCRdb, was set here by checking the DNA against germline. Losses at the gene ends were 3 bases for V and 0 bases for J; bases not matched to a gene: 11. The CDR3 loop spans 20 amino acids. Germline V gene sequence: CDR1 GEAIGNYY, CDR2 EKD. CDR3 sequence: CACDSPLGDTSSWDTRQMFF. CDR3 in DNA: TGTGCCTGTGACTCGCCACTGGGGGACACCAGCTCCTGGGACACCCGACAGATGTTTTTC.

With respect to this clone: The protein held in TCRdb is that of a much larger clone and does not match this DNA's translation at residue 11, likely because of a read error; the protein shown is translated from the DNA. The rearrangement joins TRDV2 to TRDJ1, with TRDD3 matching over 9 bases. TCRdb gives no J gene; it was assigned here by matching the DNA to germline. Trimming cost V 3 bases and J 10 bases; bases outside gene matches: 11. The CDR3 runs 14 residues. The germline V gene has CDR1 GEAIGNYY and CDR2 EKD. CDR3 protein: CACDPVMLGDALIF. The CDR3 DNA reads TGTGCCTGTGACCCGGTTATGCTGGGGGATGCACTCATCTTT.

This clone was detected a few times. The protein TCRdb gives is from a much larger clone and does not agree with this DNA's translation at residue 11, likely a read error; the protein shown here comes from the DNA. DNA of the CDR3: TGTGCCTGTGATCCCTGGGGGAACACCGATAGACTCATCTTT. It is translated as CACDPWGNTDRLIF. The chain recombines TRDV2 with TRDJ1; the match to TRDD3 covers 8 bases. The J gene was missing in TCRdb and was found by matching the end of the DNA to germline. The germline gives CDR1 GEAIGNYY, CDR2 EKD. The CDR3 spans 14 residues.

Regarding this clone: TCRdb's protein for this DNA is that of a much larger clone and differs from the translation at residue 14, likely a read error; the protein shown is the DNA translation. The chain combines TRDV2 with TRDJ1; possible D gene TRDD2, 6 bases. No J gene is reported in TCRdb; it was inferred here by comparing the DNA with germline. V lost 2 bases and J lost 3, with 27 bases in between. CDR3 length: 19 residues. Per germline, CDR1 GEAIGNYY and CDR2 EKD. The CDR3 protein is CACDNSYAAAHKDADKLIF. The CDR3 nucleotides are TGTGCCTGTGACAACTCCTACGCGGCTGCCCATAAAGACGCCGATAAACTCATCTTT.

A note on this clone: The mismatch at residue 17 between this DNA's translation and the TCRdb protein of a much larger clone likely reflects a read error; the protein shown is translated from the DNA. The V and J genes are TRDV2 and TRDJ3; a possible D gene is TRDD3 (6 bases). TCRdb records no J gene; here it was assigned by comparing the DNA to germline. There are 20 residues in the CDR3. Germline loops: CDR1 GEAIGNYY, CDR2 EKD. The CDR3 loop reads CACDTVITGGTARDTRKMFF. CDR3 DNA sequence: TGTGCCTGTGACACCGTAATTACGGGGGGAACCGCCCGGGACACCCGAAAGATGTTTTTC.

This clone has more than one count but fewer than ten. TCRdb's listed protein matches a much larger clone and diverges from this DNA's translation at residue 6, likely through a read error; the protein shown comes from the DNA. CDR3 DNA sequence: TGTGCCTGGGGGTACGCCGATAAACTCATCTTT. As protein: CAWGYADKLIF. The chain has TRDV2 and TRDJ1; D ambiguous. No J gene was available from TCRdb, and it was assigned here by a germline match of the DNA. This CDR3 comprises 11 residues. V lost 7 bases, J lost 3 bases, and 8 bases lay in between. Germline CDR1 GEAIGNYY, CDR2 EKD.

On this clone: TCRdb records a much larger clone's protein for this DNA, with a difference at residue 12 that likely arises from a read error; the protein given is the translation of the DNA. CDR3 nucleotides: TGTGCCTGTGACACCGGAGGAGGAGTGGGGGACAAAACCGATAAACTCATCTTT. Residues: CACDTGGGVGDKTDKLIF. The chain joins TRDV2 to TRDJ1, with 7 bases lining up with TRDD3. Germline V gives CDR1 GEAIGNYY, CDR2 EKD. V shed 0 bases and J 2 bases; nucleotides not matched to a gene: 14. This CDR3 is 18 amino acids long.

As to this clone: A far larger clone is one nucleotide away, so this likely arose from a read error. At the DNA level, this CDR3 is encoded by other sequences in the same sample as well. CDR3 residues: CACDRLPGGPRLYTDKLIF. CDR3 nucleotides: TGTGCCTGTGACCGCCTACCTGGGGGCCCCCGATTGTACACCGATAAACTCATCTTT. The chain employs TRDV2 and TRDJ1; 7 positions agree with TRDD3. No J gene is reported in TCRdb; it was inferred here by comparing the DNA with germline. Germline CDR1 and CDR2: GEAIGNYY and EKD. The CDR3 has 19 residues. V trimming: 3 bases; J trimming: 0 bases; junction bases outside the gene matches: 18.

The rearrangement links TRDV2 to TRDJ1; D may match TRDD2 or TRDD3 (6 bases each). TCRdb records no J gene; here it was assigned by comparing the DNA to germline. CDR3 size: 21 residues. Germline assignment: CDR1 GEAIGNYY and CDR2 EKD. Trimming cost V 3 bases and J 0 bases, with 31 bases left between them. In DNA form, the CDR3 reads TGTGCCTGTGACGCCGTCCCCCCTCCTACCGGTACTGGGCGAGACACCGATAAACTCATCTTT. It yields the protein CACDAVPPPTGTGRDTDKLIF.

Worth noting for this clone: This DNA's translation differs at residue 16 from TCRdb's protein, which comes from a much larger clone; a read error is likely, and the protein shown is translated from the DNA. The chain combines TRDV1 with TRDJ1; 9 nucleotides match TRDD3. TCRdb lists no J gene, so it was determined here by aligning the DNA to germline. The CDR3 loop spans 19 amino acids. From germline, CDR1 is TSWWSYY and CDR2 QGS. The CDR3 protein is CALGEHDRYWGTYTDRLIF. DNA for the CDR3: TGTGCTCTTGGGGAACATGACCGGTACTGGGGGACTTACACCGATAGACTCATCTTT.

This clone occurred a few times. TCRdb shows a much larger clone's protein in place of this DNA's translation, and the two differ at residue 15, likely through a read error; the protein shown is translated from the DNA. This chain joins TRDV1 and TRDJ1; TRDD3 matches at 10 bases. As TCRdb names no J gene, one was assigned here on the basis of a DNA match to germline. Germline V CDR1 and CDR2: TSWWSYY, QGS. The CDR3 sequence is 18 residues long. CDR3 DNA: TGTGCTCTCCTACCGTCCTACGGGGGATACGGGTACACCGATAGACTCATCTTT. Translating gives CALLPSYGGYGYTDRLIF.